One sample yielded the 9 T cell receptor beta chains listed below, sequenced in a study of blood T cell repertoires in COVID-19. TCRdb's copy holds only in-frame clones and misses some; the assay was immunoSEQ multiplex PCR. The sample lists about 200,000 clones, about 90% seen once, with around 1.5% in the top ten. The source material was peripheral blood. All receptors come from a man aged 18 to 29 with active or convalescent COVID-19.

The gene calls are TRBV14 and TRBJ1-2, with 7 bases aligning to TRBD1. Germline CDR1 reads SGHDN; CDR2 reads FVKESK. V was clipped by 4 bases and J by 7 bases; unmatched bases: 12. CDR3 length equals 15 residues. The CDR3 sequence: CASSPNRGVWGGYTF. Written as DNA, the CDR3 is TGTGCCAGCAGCCCTAACAGGGGTGTCTGGGGTGGCTACACCTTC.

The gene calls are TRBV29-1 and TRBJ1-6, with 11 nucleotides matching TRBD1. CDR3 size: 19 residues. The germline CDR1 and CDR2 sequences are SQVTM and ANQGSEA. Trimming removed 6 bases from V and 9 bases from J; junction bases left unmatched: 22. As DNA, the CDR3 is TGCAGCGTGGCGCGGGACAGGGGGTTTGGTACAGAGGTTGGTTCACCCCTCCACTTT. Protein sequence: CSVARDRGFGTEVGSPLHF.

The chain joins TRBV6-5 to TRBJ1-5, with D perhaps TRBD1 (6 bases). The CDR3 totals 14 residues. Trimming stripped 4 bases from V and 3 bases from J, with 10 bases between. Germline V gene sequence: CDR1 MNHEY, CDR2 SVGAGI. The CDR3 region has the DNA TGTGCCAGCAGTTTTCGACAGGACAATCAGCCCCAGCATTTT. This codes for CASSFRQDNQPQHF.

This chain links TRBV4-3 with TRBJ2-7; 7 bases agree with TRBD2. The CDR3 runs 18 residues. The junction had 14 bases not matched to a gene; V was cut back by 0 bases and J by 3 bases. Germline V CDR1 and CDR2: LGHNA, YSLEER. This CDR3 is CASSQESAGASGGYEQYF. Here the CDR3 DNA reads TGCGCCAGCAGCCAAGAATCGGCGGGAGCATCGGGGGGCTACGAGCAGTACTTC.

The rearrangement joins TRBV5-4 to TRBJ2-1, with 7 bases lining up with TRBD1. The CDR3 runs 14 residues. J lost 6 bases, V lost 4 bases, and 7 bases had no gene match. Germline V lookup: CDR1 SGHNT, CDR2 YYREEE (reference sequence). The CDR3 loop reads CASSTRGTGNEQFF. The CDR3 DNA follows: TGTGCCAGCAGCACCAGGGGGACCGGCAATGAGCAGTTCTTC. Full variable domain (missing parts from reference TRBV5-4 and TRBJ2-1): ETGVTQSPTHLIKTRGQQVTLRCSSQSGHNTVSWYQQALGQGPQFIFQYYREEENGRGNFPPRFSGLQFPNYSSELNVNALELDDSALYLCASSTRGTGNEQFFGPGTRLTVL.

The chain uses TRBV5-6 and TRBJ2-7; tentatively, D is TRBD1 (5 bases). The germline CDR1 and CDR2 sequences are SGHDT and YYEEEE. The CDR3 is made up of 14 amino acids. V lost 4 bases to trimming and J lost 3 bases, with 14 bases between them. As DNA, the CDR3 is TGTGCCAGCAGCAAACAGGTAGGGGTCTACGAGCAGTACTTC. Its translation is CASSKQVGVYEQYF.

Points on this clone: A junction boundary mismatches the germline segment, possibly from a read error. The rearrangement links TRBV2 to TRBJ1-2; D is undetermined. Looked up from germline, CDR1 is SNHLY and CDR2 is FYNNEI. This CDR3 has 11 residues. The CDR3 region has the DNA TGTGCCAGCAGTTCCTTCGGGATTGACTCCTTC. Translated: CASSSFGIDSF. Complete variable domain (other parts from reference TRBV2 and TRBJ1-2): EPEVTQTPSHQVTQMGQEVILRCVPISNHLYFYWYRQILGQKVEFLVSFYNNEISEKSEIFDDQFSVERPDGSNFTLKIRSTKLEDSAMYFCASSSFGIDSFGSGTRLTVV.

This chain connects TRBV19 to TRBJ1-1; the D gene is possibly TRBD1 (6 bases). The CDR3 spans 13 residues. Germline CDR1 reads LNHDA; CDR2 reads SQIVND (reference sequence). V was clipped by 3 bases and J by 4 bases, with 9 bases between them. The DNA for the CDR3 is TGTGCCAGTAGTATGGGCAGGGGCACTGAAGCTTTCTTT. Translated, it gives CASSMGRGTEAFF. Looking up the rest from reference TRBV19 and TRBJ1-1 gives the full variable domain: DGGITQSPKYLFRKEGQNVTLSCEQNLNHDAMYWYRQDPGQGLRLIYYSQIVNDFQKGDIAEGYSVSREKKESFPLTVTSAQKNPTAFYLCASSMGRGTEAFFGQGTRLTVV.

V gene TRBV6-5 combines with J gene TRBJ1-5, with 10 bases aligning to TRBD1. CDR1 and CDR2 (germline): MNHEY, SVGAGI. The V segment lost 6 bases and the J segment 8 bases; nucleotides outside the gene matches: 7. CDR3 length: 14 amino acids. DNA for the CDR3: TGTGCCAGCAGCATCGACAGGGGGCCGAAGCCCCAGCATTTT. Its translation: CASSIDRGPKPQHF.